The present T cell receptor beta chain was sequenced within a study of shared clonotypes between healthy human individuals (dated by TCRdb to 2020 to 2021). Turning to the overall study: A couple of women and a few men aged 18 to 49 years were included in the cohort. For each donor, CD4 naive and CD4 memory were each run on three plates, CD8 naive on two plates, and CD8 memory on one plate. The study deeply sequenced blood TCR repertoires of about five healthy adults to estimate repertoire size and the extent of clonotype sharing between individuals. To increase sequencing depth and limit assay-specific biases, TCR repertoire library preparation and sequencing were carried out by different laboratories using diverse techniques. Each donor's leukapheresis produced roughly between about 0.9 and 9.5 billion PBMCs.

The donors were healthy, HIV-negative adults with no recently reported acute infections or vaccinations. All donors were Caucasian adults living in Nashville, Tennessee, USA. CD4+ T cells were enriched by magnetic negative selection; naive cells were then positively selected on CD45RA, and the negative fraction formed the memory subset. After blood collection by leukapheresis, PBMCs were isolated using Ficoll-Histopaque density gradient centrifugation and then cryopreserved in the vapor phase of liquid nitrogen. Analytical flow cytometry was used to check the purity and quantity of every magnetically sorted T cell population. Genomic DNA was isolated from every sorted fraction and measured by UV absorbance on a Nanodrop 2000c. This clone was seen just once. Its antigen specificity is not known. Base qualities are missing; no much larger clone stands one base away. Looking up the germline V gene (reference sequence) yields CDR1 GTSNPN and CDR2 SVGIG. Taken from cysteine to phenylalanine, the CDR3 has 14 residues. The DNA shown is the 42-base CDR3, in frame from base 1. Trimming accounts for 3 bases at V and 5 bases at J, while the number of junction bases matched to no gene is 9.

Paper-wide results and their limitations: Estimated clonotype richness was generally larger for naive than for memory subsets. Clonotypes shared by all four sorted-subset donors showed higher generation probabilities than non-shared clonotypes. The small number of donors limited the genetic and exposure-history diversity represented. Sampling was restricted to blood, and TCR repertoires in tissue are likely to differ from TCR repertoires in blood. Sharing across a handful of donors was observed for approximately 5% of naive CD4, 3.5% of naive CD8, about 2.5% of memory CD4, and roughly 0.43% of memory CD8 clonotypes. Based on pairwise subsampling, the degree of clonotype sharing among donors was expected to be affected by sequencing depth. Rarefaction of sorted-subset datasets indicated incomplete sequencing despite the large sequencing depth.

Using the deep immunoSEQ assay, TCR CDR3 regions were amplified from genomic DNA by multiplex PCR. Extracted genomic DNA from each cell subset was distributed evenly across all wells of several immunoSEQ 96-well plates, and each plate was treated as a replicate. For sorted subsets, each replicate PCR was loaded with about 0.2 ug genomic DNA, equivalent to about 33,000 T cell genomes. The purified libraries were quantified using a Qubit 3.0 fluorometer, sized with a Bioanalyzer 2100, and then quantified again using the KAPA Library Quantification kit. Each immunoSEQ 96-well plate was sequenced on its own single-read 150-cycle Illumina NextSeq 550 flow cell. From the authors' description of their analysis: Because the immunoSEQ output held only junctional sequences and lacked quality scores, the filtering could not match the filtering applied to full-length reads. To assign V/J genes and CDR3, sequences were annotated using PyIR, a Python wrapper for IgBLAST v1.9, with IMGT germline references. Reads were removed for weak V/J assignments (E-value above 1e-6), missing CDR3, stop codons, out-of-frame junctions, or ambiguous translated residues. V3J clonotypes were defined by identical inferred V gene, J gene, and CDR3 amino acid sequence. To compute the percentage overlap between repertoires, the number of shared unique clonotypes was divided by the size of the smaller repertoire. Richness of each repertoire was evaluated using RTK rarefaction, the Chao1 estimator, and Recon v2.1 estimates of unobserved clonotypes. Generation probabilities were computed with OLGA for all TCRbeta clonotypes obtained by the gDNA method from several donors. TCRdb obtained this table from immuneACCESS and retained in-frame rearrangements with V and J assigned. These tables miss some clones; where compared with another copy, unresolved V genes account for less than half of the shortfall, and the remainder is unexplained. The D gene and trimming were derived from the DNA, and the V and J assignments and clone size from that table. This sample lists around 1.4 million clones; roughly 98.5% were detected once. 0.36% of the sample is taken by the ten largest.

Specimen: naive CD4+ T cells sorted from blood. Reading the label with the study, this specimen's cell subset or site is: CD45RA+ positively selected. The source of this sequence is a man aged 30 to 45 in good health. The sequence joins TRBV30 to TRBJ2-7; 8 middle bases align to TRBD2. The base sequence is TGTGCCTGGAGCGATGGACTAGCCGGCGACGAGCAGTACTTC. Its product reads: CAWSDGLAGDEQYF.